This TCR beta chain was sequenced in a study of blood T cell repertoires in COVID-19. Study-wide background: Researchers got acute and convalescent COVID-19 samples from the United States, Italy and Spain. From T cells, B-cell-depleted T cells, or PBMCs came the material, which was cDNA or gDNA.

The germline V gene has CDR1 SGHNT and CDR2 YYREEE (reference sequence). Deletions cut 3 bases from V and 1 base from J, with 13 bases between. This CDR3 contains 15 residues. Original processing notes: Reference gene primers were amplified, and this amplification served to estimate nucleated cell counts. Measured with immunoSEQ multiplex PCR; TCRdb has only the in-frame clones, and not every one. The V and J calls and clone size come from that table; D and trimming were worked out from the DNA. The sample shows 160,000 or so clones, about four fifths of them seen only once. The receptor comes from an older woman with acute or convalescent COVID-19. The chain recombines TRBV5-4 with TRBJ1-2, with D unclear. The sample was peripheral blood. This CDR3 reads CASSSFSSYNYGYTF. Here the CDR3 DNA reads TGTGCCAGCAGCTCCTTTAGTTCGTATAACTATGGCTACACCTTC.